Sequencing of this T cell receptor (beta chain) was carried out in a study of blood T cell repertoires in COVID-19. The CDR3 is 14 residues long. CDR1 is LNHDA and CDR2 is SQIVND in the germline V gene (reference sequence). Trimming stripped 6 bases from V and 3 bases from J, with 13 bases between. Original processing methods: Reference gene primer amplification gave estimated nucleated cell counts. TCRdb's table, derived via immunoSEQ multiplex PCR, lists solely in-frame clones and lacks some. V and J calls and clone size are as listed in that table; D and trimming were resolved from the DNA. The repertoire holds 250,000 or so clones, with more than 75% as singletons.

The sample taken for sequencing was PBMCs or T cells enriched from blood (not recorded which). The receptor's source is a woman aged 45-65 years who had been exposed to COVID-19. The chain has TRBV19 and TRBJ2-3; weak D call: TRBD2 (6 bases). CDR3 in DNA: TGTGCCAGTAGGAGGATGGGGAGGACAGATACGCAGTATTTT. As protein: CASRRMGRTDTQYF. Drawing the rest from reference TRBV19 and TRBJ2-3, the complete variable domain is DGGITQSPKYLFRKEGQNVTLSCEQNLNHDAMYWYRQDPGQGLRLIYYSQIVNDFQKGDIAEGYSVSREKKESFPLTVTSAQKNPTAFYLCASRRMGRTDTQYFGPGTRLTVL.